These 11 T cell receptor beta chains came from one sample sequenced in a study of regulatory T cells in long-lasting Graves disease. Indicated time point: newly diagnosed GD, antithyroid drugs for less than 3 months. There was RNA extracted from PBMCs, and the TCR library was made from it. Both iRepertoire HTBI primers and Arm-PCR of CDR3 regions were used to build the TCR beta libraries. TCRdb used MiXCR to reprocess the multiplex PCR reads, holding one entry per CDR3 protein. The profile shows 600,000 to 650,000 distinct CDR3 sequences, less than 20% of them singletons. The data were also submitted as part of a second study, on T cells in Graves' hyperthyroidism and ophthalmopathy.

The sample in question was peripheral blood mononuclear cells (PBMCs), obtained at new diagnosis, from a patient treated with antithyroid drugs. The receptors come from a woman aged 25-40 years with Graves disease.

This clonotype was detected ten times or more. The rearrangement joins TRBV14 to TRBJ1-4; no firm D call. The CDR3 has 14 amino acids. V was trimmed by 0 bases and J by 9 bases, leaving 11 bases between them. In germline, CDR1 is SGHDN, CDR2 FVKESK. The CDR3 DNA follows: TGTGCCAGCAGCCAAGATCTAACAGATAAAAAACTGTTTTTT. Protein product: CASSQDLTDKKLFF.

This clonotype has a count of ten or more. This chain joins TRBV6-2 or TRBV6-3 and TRBJ2-1; TRBD2 matches at 13 bases. CDR3 length: 15 residues. Trimming removed 7 bases from V and 7 bases from J; junction bases left unmatched: 7. CDR1 is MNHEY, CDR2 SVGEGT, per germline. CDR3 sequence reads: CASMPLAGGGNEQFF. CDR3 bases: TGTGCCAGCATGCCACTAGCGGGAGGGGGGAATGAGCAGTTCTTC.

V and J are TRBV20-1 and TRBJ2-1; 14 bases fit TRBD2. CDR1 is DFQATT and CDR2 is SNEGSKA in the germline V gene (reference sequence). V lost 6 bases and J lost 12; bases outside the gene matches: 7. This CDR3 comprises 13 residues. DNA for the CDR3: TGCAGTGCGCCGGGACTAGCGGGAGAACGGCAGTTCTTC. This codes for CSAPGLAGERQFF.

This chain connects TRBV3-1 to TRBJ1-5; TRBD1 might be the D (5 bases). The CDR3 loop spans 15 amino acids. The V gene's germline CDR1 is LGHDT and CDR2 YNNKEL (reference sequence). V gave up 2 bases and J gave up 7 bases, with 15 bases separating them. CDR3 in amino acids: CASSQRGVERQPQHF. The CDR3 DNA sequence: TGTGCCAGCAGCCAAAGAGGGGTAGAGCGACAGCCCCAGCATTTT.

This clonotype has only a few counts. The rearrangement joins TRBV5-1 to TRBJ2-3, with a weak D call TRBD2 (5 bases). Near its end, the DNA agrees better with TRBJ2-5, so the J call may be wrong. This CDR3 spans 13 amino acids. CDR1 and CDR2 (germline): SGHRS, YFSETQ. In DNA, the CDR3 is TGCGCCAGCACCTTCGGTGGGAGAGAGACCCAGTACTTC. Protein product: CASTFGGRETQYF.

This clonotype was counted between two and nine times. The V gene is TRBV5-1, the J gene TRBJ2-1; 9 bases map to TRBD2. This CDR3 is built from 17 residues. Germline V gene sequence: CDR1 SGHRS, CDR2 YFSETQ. The junction had 5 bases not matched to a gene; V was cut back by 1 base and J by 0 bases. CDR3 loop: CASSLRAGGRSYNEQFF. CDR3 DNA sequence: TGCGCCAGCAGCTTGCGAGCGGGGGGCCGCTCCTACAATGAGCAGTTCTTC.

This clonotype was detected ten times or more. This chain joins TRBV27 and TRBJ2-4; D possibly corresponds to TRBD2 (5 bases). Trimming pared 4 bases from V and 4 bases from J, leaving 8 bases between. Germline V gives CDR1 MNHEY, CDR2 SMNVEV (reference sequence). The CDR3 covers 13 residues. The CDR3 coding sequence is TGTGCCAGCAGTTGGACGGGAAAAAACATTCAGTACTTC. This sequence encodes CASSWTGKNIQYF.

This clonotype was picked up many times. The V call is TRBV2, the J call TRBJ1-1; unclear D gene. Trimming cost V 6 bases and J 1 base, with 9 bases left between them. The CDR3 extends over 13 amino acids. Per the germline V gene, CDR1 is SNHLY and CDR2 is FYNNEI. CDR3 sequence (DNA): TGTGCCAGCAGCGCCTTGGGGAACACTGAAGCTTTCTTT. Its protein is CASSALGNTEAFF.

This chain connects TRBV5-1 to TRBJ2-5; D remains ambiguous. The CDR3 runs 15 residues. Trimming pared 3 bases from V and 1 base from J, leaving 13 bases between. Per germline, CDR1 SGHRS and CDR2 YFSETQ. The CDR3 sequence: CASSSNAGFQETQYF. In DNA, the CDR3 is TGCGCCAGCAGCTCAAACGCTGGGTTCCAAGAGACCCAGTACTTC.

This clonotype was seen a handful of times. V gene TRBV18 combines with J gene TRBJ2-3; D unclear. Trimming removed 0 bases from V and 2 bases from J, with 6 bases in between. Germline V gives CDR1 KGHSH, CDR2 LQKENI. This CDR3 contains 14 residues. The CDR3 reads CASSPPANTDTQYF. As DNA, the CDR3 is TGTGCCAGCTCACCACCGGCCAACACAGATACGCAGTATTTT.

Here the CDR3 reads CASSQDAGRRNTDTQYF. In DNA, the CDR3 is TGCGCCAGCAGCCAAGATGCAGGACGTAGAAACACAGATACGCAGTATTTT. The J gene is TRBJ2-3, the V gene TRBV4-1; no firm D call. The V gene's germline CDR1 is MGHRA and CDR2 YSYEKL. V lost 0 bases, J lost 2 bases, and 15 bases lay in between. This CDR3 is 17 amino acids long.